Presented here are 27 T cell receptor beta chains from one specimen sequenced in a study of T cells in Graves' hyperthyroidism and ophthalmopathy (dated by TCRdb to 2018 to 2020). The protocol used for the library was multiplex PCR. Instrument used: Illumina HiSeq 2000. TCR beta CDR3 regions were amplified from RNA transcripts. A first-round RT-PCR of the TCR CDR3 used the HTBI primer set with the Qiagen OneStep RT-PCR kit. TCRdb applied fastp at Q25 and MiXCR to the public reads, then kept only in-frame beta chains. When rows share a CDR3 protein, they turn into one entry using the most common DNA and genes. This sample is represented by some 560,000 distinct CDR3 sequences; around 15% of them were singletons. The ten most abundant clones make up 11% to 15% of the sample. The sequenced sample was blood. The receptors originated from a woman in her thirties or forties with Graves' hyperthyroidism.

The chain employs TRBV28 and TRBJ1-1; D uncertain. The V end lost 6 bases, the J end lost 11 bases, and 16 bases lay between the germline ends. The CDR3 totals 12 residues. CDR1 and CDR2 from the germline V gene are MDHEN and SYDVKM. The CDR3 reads CASSLRVGRAFF. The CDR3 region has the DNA TGTGCCAGCAGCCTTCGCGTTGGACGGGCTTTCTTT. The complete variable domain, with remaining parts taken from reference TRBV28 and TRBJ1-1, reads DVKVTQSSRYLVKRTGEKVFLECVQDMDHENMFWYRQDPGLGLRLIYFSYDVKMKEKGDIPEGYSVSREKKERFSLILESASTNQTSMYLCASSLRVGRAFFGQGTRLTVV.

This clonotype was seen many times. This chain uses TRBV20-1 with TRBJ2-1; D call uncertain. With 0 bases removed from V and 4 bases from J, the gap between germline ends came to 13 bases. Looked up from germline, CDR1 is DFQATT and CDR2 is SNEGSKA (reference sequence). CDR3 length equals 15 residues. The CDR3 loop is CSARDPPGSYNEQFF. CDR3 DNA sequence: TGCAGTGCTAGAGATCCCCCCGGATCATACAATGAGCAGTTCTTC.

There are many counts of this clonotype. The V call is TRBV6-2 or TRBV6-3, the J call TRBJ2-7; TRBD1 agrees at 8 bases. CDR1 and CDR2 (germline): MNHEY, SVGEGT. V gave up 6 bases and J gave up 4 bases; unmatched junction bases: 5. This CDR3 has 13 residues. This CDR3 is CASRSRDRYEQYF. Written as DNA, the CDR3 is TGTGCCAGCAGGAGCCGGGACAGGTACGAGCAGTACTTC.

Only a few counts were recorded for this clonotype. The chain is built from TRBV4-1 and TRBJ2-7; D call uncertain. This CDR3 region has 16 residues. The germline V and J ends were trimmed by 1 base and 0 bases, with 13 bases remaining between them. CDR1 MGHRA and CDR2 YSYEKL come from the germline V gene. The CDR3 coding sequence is TGCGCCAGCAGCCAAGGTCACGGCCCCCTCTCCTACGAGCAGTACTTC. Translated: CASSQGHGPLSYEQYF.

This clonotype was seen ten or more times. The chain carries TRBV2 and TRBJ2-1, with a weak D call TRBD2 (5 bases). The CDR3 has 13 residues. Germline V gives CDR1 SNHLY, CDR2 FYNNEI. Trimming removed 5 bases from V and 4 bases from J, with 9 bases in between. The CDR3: CASSISGYNEQFF. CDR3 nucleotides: TGTGCCAGCAGTATTTCGGGATACAATGAGCAGTTCTTC.

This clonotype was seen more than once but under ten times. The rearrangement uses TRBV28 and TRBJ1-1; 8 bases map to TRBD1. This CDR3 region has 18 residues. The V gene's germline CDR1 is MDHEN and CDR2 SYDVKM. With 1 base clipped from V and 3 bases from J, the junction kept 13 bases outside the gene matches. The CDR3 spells CASSLSSGQGAWDTEAFF. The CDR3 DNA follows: TGTGCCAGCAGTTTATCAAGCGGGCAGGGGGCTTGGGACACTGAAGCTTTCTTT. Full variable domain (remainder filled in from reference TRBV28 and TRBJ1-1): DVKVTQSSRYLVKRTGEKVFLECVQDMDHENMFWYRQDPGLGLRLIYFSYDVKMKEKGDIPEGYSVSREKKERFSLILESASTNQTSMYLCASSLSSGQGAWDTEAFFGQGTRLTVV.

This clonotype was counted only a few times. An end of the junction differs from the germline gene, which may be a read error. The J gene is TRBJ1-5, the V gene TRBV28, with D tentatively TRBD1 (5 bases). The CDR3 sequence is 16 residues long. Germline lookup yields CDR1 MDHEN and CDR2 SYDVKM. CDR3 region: CASSLGHRWGNRPQHF. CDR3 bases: TGTGCCAGCAGTTTAGGACACAGGTGGGGCAATCGGCCCCAGCATTTT.

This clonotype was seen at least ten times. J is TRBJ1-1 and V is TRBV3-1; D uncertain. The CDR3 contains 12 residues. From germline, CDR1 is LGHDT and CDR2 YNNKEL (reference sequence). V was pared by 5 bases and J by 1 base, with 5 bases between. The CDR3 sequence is CASSFKNTEAFF. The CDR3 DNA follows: TGTGCCAGCAGCTTTAAGAACACTGAAGCTTTCTTT. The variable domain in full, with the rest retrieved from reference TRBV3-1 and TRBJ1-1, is DTAVSQTPKYLVTQMGNDKSIKCEQNLGHDTMYWYKQDSKKFLKIMFSYNNKELIINETVPNRFSPKSPDKAHLNLHINSLELGDSAVYFCASSFKNTEAFFGQGTRLTVV.

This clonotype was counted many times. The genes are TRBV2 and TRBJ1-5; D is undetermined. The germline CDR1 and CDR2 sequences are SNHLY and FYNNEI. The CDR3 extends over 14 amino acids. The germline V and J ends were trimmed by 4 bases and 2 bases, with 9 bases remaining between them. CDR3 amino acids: CASSVLGGNQPQHF. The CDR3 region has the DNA TGTGCCAGCAGTGTTCTCGGGGGCAATCAGCCCCAGCATTTT.

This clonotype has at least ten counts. In DNA, the CDR3 is TGCGCCAGCAGGAGAGTAACTAGCGGGACCAGCACAGATACGCAGTATTTT. Protein product: CASRRVTSGTSTDTQYF. The chain joins TRBV10-2 to TRBJ2-3; 10 bases line up with TRBD2. After removal of 6 bases from V and 0 bases from J, the junction contained 9 bases not matched to a gene. The CDR3 extends over 17 amino acids. Looked up from germline, CDR1 is WSHSY and CDR2 is SAAADI.

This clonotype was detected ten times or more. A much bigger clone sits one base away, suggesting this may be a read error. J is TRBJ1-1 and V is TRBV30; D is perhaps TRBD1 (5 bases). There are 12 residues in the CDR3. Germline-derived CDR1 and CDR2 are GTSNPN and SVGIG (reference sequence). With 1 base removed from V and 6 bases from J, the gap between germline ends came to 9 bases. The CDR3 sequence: CAWSELTAEAFF. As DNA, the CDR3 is TGTGCCTGGAGTGAATTGACAGCTGAAGCTTTCTTT.

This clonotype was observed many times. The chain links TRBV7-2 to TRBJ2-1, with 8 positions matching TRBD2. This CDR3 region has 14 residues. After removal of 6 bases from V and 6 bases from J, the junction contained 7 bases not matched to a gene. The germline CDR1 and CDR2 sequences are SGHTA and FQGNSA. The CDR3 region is CASSRGLAPNEQFF. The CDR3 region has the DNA TGTGCCAGCAGTCGAGGACTAGCCCCCAATGAGCAGTTCTTC.

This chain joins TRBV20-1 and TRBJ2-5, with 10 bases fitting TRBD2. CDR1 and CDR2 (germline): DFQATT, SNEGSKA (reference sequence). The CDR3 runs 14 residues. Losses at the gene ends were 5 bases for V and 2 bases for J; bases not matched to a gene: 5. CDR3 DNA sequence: TGCAGTGCTCCCCCGGGACTAGCGCAAGAGACCCAGTACTTC. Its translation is CSAPPGLAQETQYF.

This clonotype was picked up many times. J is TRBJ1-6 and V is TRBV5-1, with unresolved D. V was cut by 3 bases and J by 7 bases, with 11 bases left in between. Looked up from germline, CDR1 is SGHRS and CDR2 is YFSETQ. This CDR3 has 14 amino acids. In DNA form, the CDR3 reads TGCGCCAGCAGCTCGGACGTCGGGAATTCACCCCTCCACTTT. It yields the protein CASSSDVGNSPLHF.

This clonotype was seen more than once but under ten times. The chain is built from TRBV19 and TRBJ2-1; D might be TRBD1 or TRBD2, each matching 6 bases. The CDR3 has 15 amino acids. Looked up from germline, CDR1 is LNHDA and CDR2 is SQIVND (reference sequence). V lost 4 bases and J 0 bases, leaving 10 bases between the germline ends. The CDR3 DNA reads TGTGCCAGTAGTAGGGGGGCTAGCTCCTACAATGAGCAGTTCTTC. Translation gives CASSRGASSYNEQFF.

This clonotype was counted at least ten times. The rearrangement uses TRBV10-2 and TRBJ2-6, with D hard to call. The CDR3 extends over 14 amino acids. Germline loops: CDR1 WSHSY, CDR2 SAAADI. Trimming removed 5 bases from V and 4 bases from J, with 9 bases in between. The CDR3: CASSKGMGANVLTF. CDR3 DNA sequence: TGCGCCAGCAGTAAGGGAATGGGGGCCAACGTCCTGACTTTC.

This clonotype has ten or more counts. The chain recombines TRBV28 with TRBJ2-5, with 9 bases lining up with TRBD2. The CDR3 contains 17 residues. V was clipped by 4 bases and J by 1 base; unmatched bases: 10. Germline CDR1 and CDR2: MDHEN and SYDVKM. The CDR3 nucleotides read TGTGCCAGCAGTTCTCACGGCCGAGCGGGGGGCCAAGAGACCCAGTACTTC. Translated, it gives CASSSHGRAGGQETQYF.

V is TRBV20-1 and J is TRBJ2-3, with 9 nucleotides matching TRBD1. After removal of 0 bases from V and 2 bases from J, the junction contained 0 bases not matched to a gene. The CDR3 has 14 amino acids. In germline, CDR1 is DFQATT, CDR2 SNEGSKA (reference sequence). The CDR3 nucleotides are TGCAGTGCTAGAGAACAGGGGGCCACAGATACGCAGTATTTT. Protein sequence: CSAREQGATDTQYF.

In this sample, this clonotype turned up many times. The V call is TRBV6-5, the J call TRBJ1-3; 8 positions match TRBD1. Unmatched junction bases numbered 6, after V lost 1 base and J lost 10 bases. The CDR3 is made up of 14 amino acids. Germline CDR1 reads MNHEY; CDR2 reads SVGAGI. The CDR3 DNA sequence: TGTGCCAGCAGTTACTTGGACAGGGAAGGGACCATATATTTT. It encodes CASSYLDREGTIYF.

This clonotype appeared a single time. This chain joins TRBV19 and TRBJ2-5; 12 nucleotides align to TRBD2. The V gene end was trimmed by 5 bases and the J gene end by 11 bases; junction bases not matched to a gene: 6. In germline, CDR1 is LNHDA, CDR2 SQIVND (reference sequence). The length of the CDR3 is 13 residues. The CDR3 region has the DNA TGTGCCAGTAGTCGTCTAGCGGGAGGGGCTCAGTACTTC. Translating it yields CASSRLAGGAQYF.

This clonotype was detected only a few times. The CDR3 region is CASSLGGSGNIQYF. CDR3 nucleotides: TGTGCCAGCAGTTTGGGGGGTAGCGGAAACATTCAGTACTTC. The V call is TRBV6-1, the J call TRBJ2-4; D is perhaps TRBD2 (6 bases). Between the trimmed V and J ends, which lost 5 bases and 6 bases, there was a span of 14 bases. CDR3 size: 14 residues. The germline CDR1 and CDR2 sequences are MNHNS and SASEGT.

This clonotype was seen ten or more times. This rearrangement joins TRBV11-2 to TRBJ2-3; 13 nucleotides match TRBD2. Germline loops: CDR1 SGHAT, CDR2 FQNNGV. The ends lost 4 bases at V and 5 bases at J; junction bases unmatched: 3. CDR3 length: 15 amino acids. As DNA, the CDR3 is TGTGCCAGCAGCTCGGGACTAGCGGGAAAAGATACGCAGTATTTT. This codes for CASSSGLAGKDTQYF.

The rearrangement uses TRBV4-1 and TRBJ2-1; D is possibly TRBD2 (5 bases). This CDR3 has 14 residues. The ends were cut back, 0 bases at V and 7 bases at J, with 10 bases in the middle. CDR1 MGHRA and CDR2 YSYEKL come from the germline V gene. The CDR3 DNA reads TGCGCCAGCAGCCAAGATTCCCGAGGGAATGAGCAGTTCTTC. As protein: CASSQDSRGNEQFF.

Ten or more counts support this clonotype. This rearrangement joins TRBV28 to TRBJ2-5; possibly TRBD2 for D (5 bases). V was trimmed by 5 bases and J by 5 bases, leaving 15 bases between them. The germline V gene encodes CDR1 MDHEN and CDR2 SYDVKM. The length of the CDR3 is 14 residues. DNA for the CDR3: TGTGCCAGCAGTAGCGGCCCTCAAGGGGAGACCCAGTACTTC. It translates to CASSSGPQGETQYF.

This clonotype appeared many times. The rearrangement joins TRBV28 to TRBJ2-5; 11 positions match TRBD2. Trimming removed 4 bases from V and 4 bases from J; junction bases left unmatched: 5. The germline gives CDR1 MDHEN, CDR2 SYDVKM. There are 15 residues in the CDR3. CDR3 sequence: CASSSTSGSRETQYF. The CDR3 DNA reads TGTGCCAGCAGTTCTACTAGCGGGAGTAGAGAGACCCAGTACTTC. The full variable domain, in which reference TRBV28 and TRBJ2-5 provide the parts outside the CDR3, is DVKVTQSSRYLVKRTGEKVFLECVQDMDHENMFWYRQDPGLGLRLIYFSYDVKMKEKGDIPEGYSVSREKKERFSLILESASTNQTSMYLCASSSTSGSRETQYFGPGTRLLVL.

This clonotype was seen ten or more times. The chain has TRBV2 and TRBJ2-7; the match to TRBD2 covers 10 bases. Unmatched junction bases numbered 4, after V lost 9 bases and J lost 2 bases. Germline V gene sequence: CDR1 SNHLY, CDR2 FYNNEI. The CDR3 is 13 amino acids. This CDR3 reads CASGLAVTYEQYF. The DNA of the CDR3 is TGTGCCAGTGGACTAGCGGTTACCTACGAGCAGTACTTC.

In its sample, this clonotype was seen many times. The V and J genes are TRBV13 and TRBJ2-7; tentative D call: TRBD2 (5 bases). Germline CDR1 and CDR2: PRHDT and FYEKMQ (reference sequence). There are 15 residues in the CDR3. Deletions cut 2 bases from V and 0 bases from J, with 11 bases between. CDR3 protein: CASSLSPGSSYEQYF. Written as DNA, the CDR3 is TGTGCCAGCAGCTTATCTCCGGGGAGCTCCTACGAGCAGTACTTC. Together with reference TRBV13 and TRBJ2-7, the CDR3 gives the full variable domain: AAGVIQSPRHLIKEKRETATLKCYPIPRHDTVYWYQQGPGQDPQFLISFYEKMQSDKGSIPDRFSAQQFSDYHSELNMSSLELGDSALYFCASSLSPGSSYEQYFGPGTRLTVT.